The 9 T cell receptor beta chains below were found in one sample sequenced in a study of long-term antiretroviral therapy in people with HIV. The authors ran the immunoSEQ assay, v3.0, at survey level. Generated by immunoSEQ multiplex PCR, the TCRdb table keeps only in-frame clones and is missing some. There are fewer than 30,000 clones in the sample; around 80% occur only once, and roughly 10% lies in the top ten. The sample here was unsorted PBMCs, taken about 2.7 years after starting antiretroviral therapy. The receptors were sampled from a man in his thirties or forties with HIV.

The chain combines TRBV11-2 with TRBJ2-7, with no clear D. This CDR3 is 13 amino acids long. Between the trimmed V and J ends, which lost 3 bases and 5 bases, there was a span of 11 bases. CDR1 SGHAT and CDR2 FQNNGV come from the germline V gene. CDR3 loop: CASSFLSIHEQYF. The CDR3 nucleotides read TGTGCCAGCAGCTTCCTCAGCATCCACGAGCAGTACTTC.

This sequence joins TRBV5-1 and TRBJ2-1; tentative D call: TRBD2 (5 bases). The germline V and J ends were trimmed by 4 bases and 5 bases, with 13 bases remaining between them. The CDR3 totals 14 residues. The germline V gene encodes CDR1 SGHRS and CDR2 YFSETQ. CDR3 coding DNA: TGCGCCAGCAGCATGCTAGTGACTAACAATGAGCAGTTCTTC. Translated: CASSMLVTNNEQFF.

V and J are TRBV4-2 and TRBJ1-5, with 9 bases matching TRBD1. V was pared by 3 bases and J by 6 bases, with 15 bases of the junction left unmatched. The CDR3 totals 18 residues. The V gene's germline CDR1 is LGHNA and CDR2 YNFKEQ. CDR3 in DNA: TGTGCCAGCAGCCAGGTCCGGGGGGGGGACAGGGAGGCTCAGCCCCAGCATTTT. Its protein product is CASSQVRGGDREAQPQHF.

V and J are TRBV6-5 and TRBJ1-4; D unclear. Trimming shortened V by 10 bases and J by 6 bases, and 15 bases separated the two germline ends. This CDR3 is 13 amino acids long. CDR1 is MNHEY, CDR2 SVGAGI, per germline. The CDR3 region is CATSTGGYEKLFF. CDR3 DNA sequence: TGTGCCACTTCGACGGGCGGTTATGAAAAACTGTTTTTT.

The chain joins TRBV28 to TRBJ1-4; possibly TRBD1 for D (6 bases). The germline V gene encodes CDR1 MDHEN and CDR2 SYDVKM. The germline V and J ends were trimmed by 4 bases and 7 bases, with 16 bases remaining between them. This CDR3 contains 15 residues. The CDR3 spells CASSSPGAGSEKLFF. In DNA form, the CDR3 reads TGTGCCAGCAGTTCCCCAGGGGCTGGTAGTGAAAAACTGTTTTTT.

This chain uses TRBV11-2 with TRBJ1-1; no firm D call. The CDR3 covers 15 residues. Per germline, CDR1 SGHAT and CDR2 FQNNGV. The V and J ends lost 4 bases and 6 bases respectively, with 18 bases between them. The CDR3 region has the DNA TGTGCCAGCAGCTCCTCGAGCCAGCGTAGCTCTGAAGCTTTCTTT. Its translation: CASSSSSQRSSEAFF. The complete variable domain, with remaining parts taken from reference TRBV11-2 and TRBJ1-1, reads EAGVAQSPRYKIIEKRQSVAFWCNPISGHATLYWYQQILGQGPKLLIQFQNNGVVDDSQLPKDRFSAERLKGVDSTLKIQPAKLEDSAVYLCASSSSSQRSSEAFFGQGTRLTVV.

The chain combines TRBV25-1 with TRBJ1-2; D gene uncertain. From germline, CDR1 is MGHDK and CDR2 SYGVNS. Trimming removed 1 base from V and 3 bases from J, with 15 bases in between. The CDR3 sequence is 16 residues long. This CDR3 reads CASSEFGRATDYGYTF. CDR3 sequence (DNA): TGTGCCAGCAGTGAATTTGGTCGAGCAACGGACTATGGCTACACCTTC.

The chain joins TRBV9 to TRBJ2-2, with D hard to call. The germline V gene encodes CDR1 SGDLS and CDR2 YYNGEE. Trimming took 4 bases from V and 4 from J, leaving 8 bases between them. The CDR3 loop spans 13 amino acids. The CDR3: CASSPTVTGELFF. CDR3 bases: TGTGCCAGCAGCCCCACAGTCACCGGGGAGCTGTTTTTT.

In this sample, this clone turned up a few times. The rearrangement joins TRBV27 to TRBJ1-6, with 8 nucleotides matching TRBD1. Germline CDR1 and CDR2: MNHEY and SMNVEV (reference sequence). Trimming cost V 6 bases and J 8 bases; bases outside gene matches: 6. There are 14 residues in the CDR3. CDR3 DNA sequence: TGTGCCAGCAGATCACCGGGACAGGATTCACCCCTCCACTTT. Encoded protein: CASRSPGQDSPLHF.